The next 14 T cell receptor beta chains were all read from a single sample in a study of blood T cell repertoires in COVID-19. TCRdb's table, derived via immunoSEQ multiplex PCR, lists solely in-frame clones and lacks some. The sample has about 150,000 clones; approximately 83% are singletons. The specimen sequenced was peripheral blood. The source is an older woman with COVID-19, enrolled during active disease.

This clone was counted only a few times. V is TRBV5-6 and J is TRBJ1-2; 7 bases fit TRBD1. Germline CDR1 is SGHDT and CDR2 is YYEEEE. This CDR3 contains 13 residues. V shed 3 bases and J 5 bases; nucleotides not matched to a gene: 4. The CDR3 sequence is CASSSDRDYGYTF. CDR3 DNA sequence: TGTGCCAGCAGCTCTGACAGGGATTATGGCTACACCTTC.

The CDR3 DNA follows: TGCGCCAGCAGCCAGATGATGGACAGGGCGGTCAATGAGCAGTTCTTC. Its protein is CASSQMMDRAVNEQFF. J is TRBJ2-1 and V is TRBV4-1; 8 bases match TRBD1. V shed 3 bases, J shed 6 bases, and the junction held 10 bases outside the gene matches. Germline V gene data show CDR1 as MGHRA and CDR2 as YSYEKL. This CDR3 has 16 amino acids.

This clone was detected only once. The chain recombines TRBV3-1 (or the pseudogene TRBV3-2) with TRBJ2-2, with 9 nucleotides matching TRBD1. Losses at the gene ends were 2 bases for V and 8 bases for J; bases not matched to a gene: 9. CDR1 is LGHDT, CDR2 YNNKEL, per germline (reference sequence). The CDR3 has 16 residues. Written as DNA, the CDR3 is TGTGCCAGCAGCCAAAGCGGGACAGGGACCCGAGGGGAGCTGTTTTTT. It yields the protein CASSQSGTGTRGELFF.

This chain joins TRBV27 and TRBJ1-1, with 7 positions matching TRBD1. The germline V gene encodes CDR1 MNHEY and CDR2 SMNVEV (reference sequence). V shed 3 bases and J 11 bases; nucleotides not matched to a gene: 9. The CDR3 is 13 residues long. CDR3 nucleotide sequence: TGTGCCAGCAGTTTGTACTCAGGGGGTGACGCTTTCTTT. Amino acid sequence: CASSLYSGGDAFF.

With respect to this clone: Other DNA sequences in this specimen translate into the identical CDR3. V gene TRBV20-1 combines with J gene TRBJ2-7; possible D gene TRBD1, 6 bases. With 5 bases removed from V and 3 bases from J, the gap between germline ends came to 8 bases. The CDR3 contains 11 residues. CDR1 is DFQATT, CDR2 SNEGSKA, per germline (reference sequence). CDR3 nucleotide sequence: TGCAGTGCTTCACAGGGCTACGAGCAGTACTTC. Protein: CSASQGYEQYF.

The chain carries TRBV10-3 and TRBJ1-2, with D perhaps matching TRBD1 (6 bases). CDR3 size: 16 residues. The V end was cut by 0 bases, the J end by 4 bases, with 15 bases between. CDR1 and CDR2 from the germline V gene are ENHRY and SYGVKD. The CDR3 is CAISESAQGLIYGYTF. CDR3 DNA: TGTGCCATCAGTGAGTCGGCCCAGGGGTTGATCTATGGCTACACCTTC.

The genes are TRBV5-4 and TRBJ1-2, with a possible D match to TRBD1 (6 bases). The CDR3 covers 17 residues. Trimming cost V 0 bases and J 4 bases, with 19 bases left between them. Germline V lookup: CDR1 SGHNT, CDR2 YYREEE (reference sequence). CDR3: CASSLGGPARLGYGYTF. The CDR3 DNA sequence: TGTGCCAGCAGCTTGGGGGGGCCTGCGAGGTTAGGCTATGGCTACACCTTC.

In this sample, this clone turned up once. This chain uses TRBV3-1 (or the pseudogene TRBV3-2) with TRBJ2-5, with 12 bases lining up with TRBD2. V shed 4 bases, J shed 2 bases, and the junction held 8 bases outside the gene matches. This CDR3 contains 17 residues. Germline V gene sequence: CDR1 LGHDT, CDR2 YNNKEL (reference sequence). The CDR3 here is CASSLGTSGGSQETQYF. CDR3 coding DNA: TGTGCCAGCAGCCTAGGTACTAGCGGGGGGTCACAAGAGACCCAGTACTTC.

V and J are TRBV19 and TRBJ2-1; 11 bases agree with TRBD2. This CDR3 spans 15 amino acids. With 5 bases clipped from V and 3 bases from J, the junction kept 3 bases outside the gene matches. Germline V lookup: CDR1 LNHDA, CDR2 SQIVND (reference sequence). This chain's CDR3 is CASSFTSGGYNEQFF. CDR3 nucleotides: TGTGCCAGTAGTTTTACTAGCGGGGGCTACAATGAGCAGTTCTTC.

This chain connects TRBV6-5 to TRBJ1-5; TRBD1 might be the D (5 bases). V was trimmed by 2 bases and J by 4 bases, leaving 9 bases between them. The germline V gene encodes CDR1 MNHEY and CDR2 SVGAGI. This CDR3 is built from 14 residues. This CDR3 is CASSYGAPNQPQHF. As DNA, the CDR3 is TGTGCCAGCAGTTACGGGGCCCCAAATCAGCCCCAGCATTTT.

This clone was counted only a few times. The CDR3 region has the DNA TGTGCCAGCAGCTTAATTAGCGGTAGGGACACCGGGGAGCTGTTTTTT. Residues: CASSLISGRDTGELFF. The chain uses TRBV7-7 and TRBJ2-2, with a tentative D call TRBD2 (6 bases). CDR3 size: 16 residues. Trimming pared 2 bases from V and 3 bases from J, leaving 13 bases between. Germline lookup yields CDR1 SSHAT and CDR2 FNYEAQ (reference sequence).

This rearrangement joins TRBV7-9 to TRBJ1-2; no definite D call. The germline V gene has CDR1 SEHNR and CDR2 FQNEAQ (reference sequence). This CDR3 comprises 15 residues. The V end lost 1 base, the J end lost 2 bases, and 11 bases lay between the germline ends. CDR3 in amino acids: CASSLDARRNYGYTF. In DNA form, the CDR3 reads TGTGCCAGCAGCTTAGACGCCAGGCGAAACTATGGCTACACCTTC.

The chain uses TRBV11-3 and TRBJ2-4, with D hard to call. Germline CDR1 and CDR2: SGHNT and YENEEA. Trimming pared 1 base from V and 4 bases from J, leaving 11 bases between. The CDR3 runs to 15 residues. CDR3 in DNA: TGTGCCAGCAGCTTAGCCCCCGAGGTTAAAAACATTCAGTACTTC. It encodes CASSLAPEVKNIQYF.

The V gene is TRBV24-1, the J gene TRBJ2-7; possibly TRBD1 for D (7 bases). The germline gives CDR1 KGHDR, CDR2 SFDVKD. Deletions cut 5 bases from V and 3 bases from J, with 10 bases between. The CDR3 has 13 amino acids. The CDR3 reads CATSGQGGYEQYF. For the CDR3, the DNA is TGTGCCACCAGTGGACAGGGAGGCTACGAGCAGTACTTC.